Listed below are T cell receptor beta chains from one sample, sequenced in a study of T cells in tumors after PD-1 blockade. The protocol was immunoSEQ multiplex PCR, while the TCRdb copy is restricted to in-frame clones and leaves out a portion. The data contain 60,000 to 75,000 clones, approximately 79% of them singletons. The sample in question was PBMCs, obtained after anti-PD-1 treatment. These TCRs come from a human donor with basal cell carcinoma. CDR3s include the opening cysteine and the closing phenylalanine or tryptophan. The order of the fields is J gene, CDR3 length, D gene, V gene, clone size, CDR3 DNA, CDR3 protein. A D gene is named only where the DNA matches it firmly. Rows may omit the clone size; those that give it use once, few, many or a size class.

J gene: TRBJ2-7; CDR3 length: 13; D gene: -; V gene: TRBV7-6; clone size: -; CDR3 DNA: TGTGCCAGCAGCTTACAGGAGAACGACGAGCAGTACTTC; CDR3 protein: CASSLQENDEQYF
J gene: TRBJ1-5; CDR3 length: 14; D gene: -; V gene: TRBV6-1; clone size: once; CDR3 DNA: TGTGCCAGCAGTGAAAAAGTGGTGCGTCAGCCCCAGCATTTT; CDR3 protein: CASSEKVVRQPQHF
J gene: TRBJ1-3; CDR3 length: 14; D gene: TRBD1; V gene: TRBV2; clone size: -; CDR3 DNA: TGTGCCAGCAGGACAGGGAGGACTGGAAACACCATATATTTT; CDR3 protein: CASRTGRTGNTIYF
J gene: TRBJ2-1; CDR3 length: 16; D gene: TRBD2; V gene: TRBV6-4; clone size: -; CDR3 DNA: TGTGCCAGCAGCTCACAGCGGGGGATGACCTACAATGAGCAGTTCTTC; CDR3 protein: CASSSQRGMTYNEQFF
J gene: TRBJ1-1; CDR3 length: 15; D gene: TRBD1; V gene: TRBV7-2; clone size: -; CDR3 DNA: TGTGCCAGCAGACCAGGGGGCAGGCTGAACACTGAAGCTTTCTTT; CDR3 protein: CASRPGGRLNTEAFF
J gene: TRBJ1-4; CDR3 length: 16; D gene: TRBD1; V gene: TRBV5-1; clone size: -; CDR3 DNA: TGCGCCAGCAGCTTGGAACCCACAGGGGGCTACGAAAAACTGTTTTTT; CDR3 protein: CASSLEPTGGYEKLFF
J gene: TRBJ1-5; CDR3 length: 15; D gene: -; V gene: TRBV19; clone size: -; CDR3 DNA: TGTGCCAGTAGAGGGACCGGGTATGGGAATCAGCCCCAGCATTTT; CDR3 protein: CASRGTGYGNQPQHF
J gene: TRBJ2-7; CDR3 length: 14; D gene: -; V gene: TRBV19; clone size: -; CDR3 DNA: TGTGCCAGTAGTATCTCGAACGGGGGCTTCGAGCAGTACTTC; CDR3 protein: CASSISNGGFEQYF
J gene: TRBJ1-5; CDR3 length: 14; D gene: -; V gene: TRBV6-5; clone size: -; CDR3 DNA: TGTGCCAGCAGACCTCCGGGTTCCAATCAGCCCCAGCATTTT; CDR3 protein: CASRPPGSNQPQHF
J gene: TRBJ2-1; CDR3 length: 15; D gene: -; V gene: TRBV6-4; clone size: -; CDR3 DNA: TGTGCCAGCAGAATTCGGCGGGTTGGGGACAATGAGCAGTTCTTC; CDR3 protein: CASRIRRVGDNEQFF
J gene: TRBJ2-7; CDR3 length: 15; D gene: -; V gene: TRBV5-1; clone size: -; CDR3 DNA: TGCGCCAGCAGCCCACTTGGGGGGCCCCGCTACGAGCAGTACTTC; CDR3 protein: CASSPLGGPRYEQYF
J gene: TRBJ2-7; CDR3 length: 14; D gene: TRBD1; V gene: TRBV6-5; clone size: -; CDR3 DNA: TGTGCCAGCAGTTACGGACAGGGGGCGGGGGAGCAGTACTTC; CDR3 protein: CASSYGQGAGEQYF
J gene: TRBJ2-2; CDR3 length: 15; D gene: TRBD1; V gene: TRBV5-1; clone size: few; CDR3 DNA: TGCGCCAGCAGCGCCAGGACAGGGGATGACGGGGAGCTGTTTTTT; CDR3 protein: CASSARTGDDGELFF
J gene: TRBJ2-3; CDR3 length: 15; D gene: -; V gene: TRBV7-9; clone size: -; CDR3 DNA: TGTGCCAGCAGCTTAGACAGACAGGACACAGATACGCAGTATTTT; CDR3 protein: CASSLDRQDTDTQYF
J gene: TRBJ2-7; CDR3 length: 13; D gene: -; V gene: TRBV30; clone size: -; CDR3 DNA: TGTGCCCGGTCTGGCGACAGAACCTACGAGCAGTACTTC; CDR3 protein: CARSGDRTYEQYF
J gene: TRBJ2-2; CDR3 length: 16; D gene: TRBD1; V gene: TRBV5-1; clone size: few; CDR3 DNA: TGCGCCAGCTTAGCAGGGGGCTCTGCGAACACCGGGGAGCTGTTTTTT; CDR3 protein: CASLAGGSANTGELFF
J gene: TRBJ2-1; CDR3 length: 16; D gene: TRBD2; V gene: TRBV24-1; clone size: -; CDR3 DNA: TGTGCCACCCTCCGGGGGGGGAGTCATAAGAACAATGAGCAGTTCTTC; CDR3 protein: CATLRGGSHKNNEQFF
J gene: TRBJ1-2; CDR3 length: 16; D gene: -; V gene: TRBV30; clone size: few; CDR3 DNA: TGTGCCTGGAGCCGACTCTCCGGGACACTTAACTATGGCTACACCTTC; CDR3 protein: CAWSRLSGTLNYGYTF
J gene: TRBJ1-2; CDR3 length: 18; D gene: -; V gene: TRBV23-1; clone size: -; CDR3 DNA: TGCGCCAGCACTAACAACGGGGACCTACGACTTCTTAACTATGGCTACACCTTC; CDR3 protein: CASTNNGDLRLLNYGYTF
J gene: TRBJ1-1; CDR3 length: 15; D gene: TRBD1; V gene: TRBV30; clone size: few; CDR3 DNA: TGTGCCTGGAGTGTACCAGACAGGGGTCGAACTGAAGCTTTCTTT; CDR3 protein: CAWSVPDRGRTEAFF
J gene: TRBJ2-3; CDR3 length: 14; D gene: TRBD2; V gene: TRBV5-1; clone size: -; CDR3 DNA: TGCGCCAGTTCGACTAGCGGGGACACAGATACGCAGTATTTT; CDR3 protein: CASSTSGDTDTQYF
J gene: TRBJ2-3; CDR3 length: 15; D gene: -; V gene: TRBV19; clone size: -; CDR3 DNA: TGTGCCAGCCGTCTGGGGTCAGGTGTAGCAGATACGCAGTATTTT; CDR3 protein: CASRLGSGVADTQYF
J gene: TRBJ2-2; CDR3 length: 16; D gene: TRBD2; V gene: TRBV2; clone size: -; CDR3 DNA: TGTGCCAGCAGTGTGGCTAGCGGGGGGCCGGCCGGGGAGCTGTTTTTT; CDR3 protein: CASSVASGGPAGELFF
J gene: TRBJ1-2; CDR3 length: 12; D gene: -; V gene: TRBV18; clone size: -; CDR3 DNA: TGTGCCAGCTCGACGGACAAGGGTGGCTACACCTTC; CDR3 protein: CASSTDKGGYTF
J gene: TRBJ2-7; CDR3 length: 14; D gene: -; V gene: TRBV5-1; clone size: -; CDR3 DNA: TGCGCCAGCAGTGACCCCGGAAACTCCTACGAGCAGTACTTC; CDR3 protein: CASSDPGNSYEQYF
J gene: TRBJ1-6; CDR3 length: 12; D gene: -; V gene: TRBV4-2; clone size: -; CDR3 DNA: TGTGCCAGCAGCCAAGGACCCTCACCCCTCCACTTT; CDR3 protein: CASSQGPSPLHF
J gene: TRBJ2-7; CDR3 length: 13; D gene: -; V gene: TRBV12-3/TRBV12-4; clone size: -; CDR3 DNA: TGTGCCAGCAGTCGAGCAGTCTCCTACGAGCAGTACTTC; CDR3 protein: CASSRAVSYEQYF
J gene: TRBJ2-2; CDR3 length: 15; D gene: -; V gene: TRBV7-2; clone size: -; CDR3 DNA: TGTGCCAGCAGCTTTAGGTGGGGGAACACCGGGGAGCTGTTTTTT; CDR3 protein: CASSFRWGNTGELFF
J gene: TRBJ2-5; CDR3 length: 13; D gene: -; V gene: TRBV13; clone size: -; CDR3 DNA: TGTGCCAGCAGCTACGGGACCTCGGAGACCCAGTACTTC; CDR3 protein: CASSYGTSETQYF
J gene: TRBJ1-2; CDR3 length: 13; D gene: -; V gene: TRBV7-9; clone size: -; CDR3 DNA: TGTGCCAGCAGCTTAGAAGGGGGCTATGGCTACACCTTC; CDR3 protein: CASSLEGGYGYTF
J gene: TRBJ2-3; CDR3 length: 16; D gene: TRBD2; V gene: TRBV30; clone size: -; CDR3 DNA: TGTGCCTGGAGTGTACGGCTAGCGGGGGGCCCAGATACGCAGTATTTT; CDR3 protein: CAWSVRLAGGPDTQYF
J gene: TRBJ2-4; CDR3 length: 19; D gene: TRBD2; V gene: TRBV2; clone size: -; CDR3 DNA: TGTGCCAGCATTCTTGGGTGGGCTAGCGGGGGGAAGTTTGGAAACATTCAGTACTTC; CDR3 protein: CASILGWASGGKFGNIQYF
J gene: TRBJ1-1; CDR3 length: 15; D gene: -; V gene: TRBV18; clone size: -; CDR3 DNA: TGTGCCAGCTCACCACTCGCTGGGCGTGTTGTTGAAGCTTTCTTT; CDR3 protein: CASSPLAGRVVEAFF
J gene: TRBJ2-6; CDR3 length: 15; D gene: TRBD1; V gene: TRBV6-4; clone size: -; CDR3 DNA: TGTGCCACCCCCGCAGGGGGATCCGGGGCCAACGTCCTGACTTTC; CDR3 protein: CATPAGGSGANVLTF
J gene: TRBJ1-4; CDR3 length: 13; D gene: -; V gene: TRBV5-1; clone size: -; CDR3 DNA: TGCGCCAGCAGCTCCCGGGTGGAGGAAAAACTGTTTTTT; CDR3 protein: CASSSRVEEKLFF
J gene: TRBJ2-7; CDR3 length: 14; D gene: -; V gene: TRBV2; clone size: -; CDR3 DNA: TGTGCCAGCAGTGAAAGGAATGTAGGGGGCGAGCAGTACTTC; CDR3 protein: CASSERNVGGEQYF
J gene: TRBJ2-1; CDR3 length: 14; D gene: TRBD2; V gene: TRBV20-1; clone size: -; CDR3 DNA: TGCAGTGCTAGTAGTAGCGGGGGGGCGGGTGAGCAGTTCTTC; CDR3 protein: CSASSSGGAGEQFF
J gene: TRBJ2-1; CDR3 length: 17; D gene: TRBD1; V gene: TRBV15; clone size: once; CDR3 DNA: TGTGCCACCAGCAGATCCGGGACAGACAGCTCCTACAATGAGCAGTTCTTC; CDR3 protein: CATSRSGTDSSYNEQFF
J gene: TRBJ1-1; CDR3 length: 14; D gene: -; V gene: TRBV6-6; clone size: -; CDR3 DNA: TGTGCCAGCAGGCCCGGGGTAGGAAACACTGAAGCTTTCTTT; CDR3 protein: CASRPGVGNTEAFF
J gene: TRBJ2-5; CDR3 length: 17; D gene: -; V gene: TRBV6-1; clone size: -; CDR3 DNA: TGTGCCAGCAGTGAAGGACCCCGGGGACCTAACCAAGAGACCCAGTACTTC; CDR3 protein: CASSEGPRGPNQETQYF
J gene: TRBJ2-3; CDR3 length: 16; D gene: TRBD2; V gene: TRBV2; clone size: -; CDR3 DNA: TGTGCCAGCAGTGACCAGCGGGGGGGCGGCACAGATACGCAGTATTTT; CDR3 protein: CASSDQRGGGTDTQYF
J gene: TRBJ2-3; CDR3 length: 17; D gene: -; V gene: TRBV3-1/TRBV3-2; clone size: -; CDR3 DNA: TGTGCCAGCAGCCAAGAAATGGGTAAAAAAAACCCGGATACGCAGTATTTT; CDR3 protein: CASSQEMGKKNPDTQYF
J gene: TRBJ1-1; CDR3 length: 16; D gene: -; V gene: TRBV19; clone size: -; CDR3 DNA: TGTGCCAGTAGTATAGATCTAGGGACTTCGAACACTGAAGCTTTCTTT; CDR3 protein: CASSIDLGTSNTEAFF
J gene: TRBJ2-7; CDR3 length: 13; D gene: -; V gene: TRBV30; clone size: few; CDR3 DNA: TGTGCCTGGTCCGTGGGCGCCTCCTACGAGCAGTACTTC; CDR3 protein: CAWSVGASYEQYF